These 23 T cell receptor beta chains were all obtained from the same sample, sequenced in a study of technical replicates of blood from several donors. Some clones are missing from TCRdb's copy, which holds only in-frame ones; the method was immunoSEQ multiplex PCR. The table includes approximately 70,000 clones, 95% to 97% detected once. Sequenced material: T cells isolated from PBMCs. The source of these receptors is a human donor in good health.

As to this clone: One junction end does not reproduce the germline sequence, and a read error may be involved. The chain is built from TRBV29-1 and TRBJ2-4; TRBD2 matches at 7 bases. This CDR3 has 14 residues. Germline lookup yields CDR1 SQVTM and CDR2 ANQGSEA. The CDR3: CSVQEATSRNIQYF. In DNA, the CDR3 is TGCAGCGTTCAAGAGGCGACTAGCAGAAACATTCAGTACTTC.

The chain links TRBV7-2 to TRBJ1-1, with 9 nucleotides matching TRBD1. Germline loops: CDR1 SGHTA, CDR2 FQGNSA. V shed 2 bases, J shed 11 bases, and the junction held 9 bases outside the gene matches. The CDR3 covers 14 residues. CDR3 nucleotides: TGTGCCAGCAGCTTATTGGGTCGGACAGGGGTCGCTTTCTTT. Translated: CASSLLGRTGVAFF.

The chain carries TRBV5-1 and TRBJ2-2; TRBD1 matches at 8 bases. The CDR3 runs to 18 residues. V lost 4 bases, J lost 9 bases, and 20 bases stayed unmatched. CDR1 and CDR2 from the germline V gene are SGHRS and YFSETQ. CDR3 nucleotide sequence: TGCGCCAGCAGCGGTTCCGTATCAGGGGGCGCCTCAGGCTGGGAGCTGTTTTTT. Encoded protein: CASSGSVSGGASGWELFF.

The rearrangement joins TRBV7-2 to TRBJ1-1; D might be TRBD1 (5 bases). The CDR3 sequence is 13 residues long. Trimming stripped 1 base from V and 7 bases from J, with 10 bases between. Germline-derived CDR1 and CDR2 are SGHTA and FQGNSA. This CDR3 reads CASSLGWGVEAFF. The CDR3 DNA reads TGTGCCAGCAGCTTAGGCTGGGGGGTTGAAGCTTTCTTT.

The chain carries TRBV2 and TRBJ2-7; TRBD1 aligns across 8 bases. CDR1 SNHLY and CDR2 FYNNEI come from the germline V gene. The trim removed 7 bases at V and 5 bases at J, leaving 4 bases unmatched. CDR3 length: 12 residues. CDR3 protein: CASTDRGHEQYF. In nucleotides, the CDR3 is TGTGCCAGCACCGACAGGGGCCACGAGCAGTACTTC.

The gene calls are TRBV28 and TRBJ2-7; D is uncertain. Germline CDR1 reads MDHEN; CDR2 reads SYDVKM. This CDR3 has 11 residues. The DNA of the CDR3 is TGTGCAGTCCGTAGCCGGTCCGAGCAGTACTTC. This translates into CAVRSRSEQYF.

V gene TRBV10-1 combines with J gene TRBJ2-7, with TRBD2 identical over 7 bases. CDR1 and CDR2 from the germline V gene are WNHNN and SYGVQD (reference sequence). After removal of 6 bases from V and 0 bases from J, the junction contained 5 bases not matched to a gene. The CDR3 loop spans 14 amino acids. The CDR3 is CASSSSGGSYEQYF. The CDR3 bases are TGCGCCAGCAGCTCCTCGGGGGGCTCCTACGAGCAGTACTTC.

CDR3 nucleotide sequence: TGTGCCAGCAGGACCGTTTCCGCAGGGGAGACCCAGTACTTC. As protein: CASRTVSAGETQYF. V gene TRBV2 combines with J gene TRBJ2-5; possible D gene TRBD1, 5 bases. The germline CDR1 and CDR2 sequences are SNHLY and FYNNEI. The CDR3 has 14 amino acids. Between the trimmed V and J ends, which lost 6 bases and 5 bases, there was a span of 16 bases.

This sequence joins TRBV7-6 and TRBJ2-1, with 13 nucleotides matching TRBD2. The CDR3 sequence is 22 residues long. V gave up 1 base and J gave up 4 bases; unmatched junction bases: 19. The germline CDR1 and CDR2 sequences are SGHVS and FNYEAQ. The DNA of the CDR3 is TGTGCCAGCAGCTTAGGTGGGACTAGCGGGATCCTGGGGCAAAATTATTACAATGAGCAGTTCTTC. Translated, it gives CASSLGGTSGILGQNYYNEQFF. Complete variable domain (other parts from reference TRBV7-6 and TRBJ2-1): GAGVSQSPRYKVTKRGQDVALRCDPISGHVSLYWYRQALGQGPEFLTYFNYEAQQDKSGLPNDRFSAERPEGSISTLTIQRTEQRDSAMYRCASSLGGTSGILGQNYYNEQFFGPGTRLTVL.

In its sample, this clone was seen once. V usage is TRBV6-6 and J usage is TRBJ2-5; 14 bases are a match to TRBD2. Looked up from germline, CDR1 is MNHNY and CDR2 is SVGAGI (reference sequence). CDR3 size: 14 residues. Germline trimming cut 7 bases from V and 6 bases from J; bases unmatched to any gene: 4. The CDR3 region has the DNA TGTGCCAGCACCGGACTAGCGGGGGGTAAGACCCAGTACTTC. Protein: CASTGLAGGKTQYF.

The chain links TRBV7-7 to TRBJ2-7; D remains ambiguous. Deletions cut 5 bases from V and 4 bases from J, with 9 bases between. From germline, CDR1 is SSHAT and CDR2 FNYEAQ (reference sequence). The CDR3 is 12 residues long. This CDR3 is CASSPNGYEQYF. As DNA, the CDR3 is TGTGCCAGCAGCCCGAACGGGTACGAGCAGTACTTC.

J is TRBJ1-2 and V is TRBV9; possible D gene TRBD1, 5 bases. This CDR3 contains 15 residues. Germline V CDR1 and CDR2: SGDLS, YYNGEE. Deletions cut 0 bases from V and 0 bases from J, with 9 bases between. CDR3 amino acids: CASSVGAGPNYGYTF. The CDR3, as DNA: TGTGCCAGCAGCGTAGGGGCAGGGCCTAACTATGGCTACACCTTC.

The chain joins TRBV2 to TRBJ1-1, with D hard to call. V was cut by 4 bases and J by 0 bases, with 9 bases left in between. CDR3 length: 14 amino acids. Germline lookup yields CDR1 SNHLY and CDR2 FYNNEI. CDR3 sequence (DNA): TGTGCCAGCAGTGTTAAGAGTATGAACACTGAAGCTTTCTTT. Encoded protein: CASSVKSMNTEAFF.

The chain is built from TRBV9 and TRBJ1-5; tentatively, D is TRBD1 (5 bases). Trimming pared 3 bases from V and 3 bases from J, leaving 13 bases between. The CDR3 is 15 residues long. The germline V gene has CDR1 SGDLS and CDR2 YYNGEE. The CDR3 sequence: CASSEGKGYNQPQHF. CDR3 in DNA: TGTGCCAGCAGCGAGGGGAAAGGGTACAATCAGCCCCAGCATTTT.

V and J are TRBV6-6 and TRBJ1-1; no clear D gene. The CDR3 runs 15 residues. Trimming shortened V by 6 bases and J by 6 bases, and 20 bases separated the two germline ends. Germline CDR1 is MNHNY and CDR2 is SVGAGI (reference sequence). CDR3 sequence: CASSPDFGMRAEAFF. The CDR3 DNA reads as TGTGCCAGCAGCCCCGACTTCGGGATGAGAGCTGAAGCTTTCTTT.

Notes on this clone: The junction departs from germline at one end; a sequencing error may be responsible. The chain carries TRBV6-1 and TRBJ1-2, with no clear D. Germline lookup yields CDR1 MNHNS and CDR2 SASEGT. The CDR3 covers 12 residues. The CDR3 spells CASSEEGGAIIF. The CDR3, as DNA: TGTGCCAGCAGTGAAGAAGGAGGAGCAATAATCTTC.

This clone was observed a single time. The chain combines TRBV9 with TRBJ2-7; 12 bases map to TRBD2. The germline V gene has CDR1 SGDLS and CDR2 YYNGEE. With 1 base clipped from V and 7 bases from J, the junction kept 9 bases outside the gene matches. The CDR3 is 16 residues long. The CDR3 here is CASSVFETSGSGEQYF. The CDR3, as DNA: TGTGCCAGCAGCGTATTCGAGACTAGCGGGAGTGGTGAGCAGTACTTC.

The V gene is TRBV27, the J gene TRBJ2-7; no clear D gene. The CDR3 totals 15 residues. CDR1 is MNHEY, CDR2 SMNVEV, per germline (reference sequence). Trimming took off 5 bases at V and 1 base at J, with 15 bases between the two ends. CDR3 residues: CASSPSPGGSYEQYF. CDR3 sequence (DNA): TGTGCCAGCAGTCCCTCGCCAGGTGGATCCTACGAGCAGTACTTC.

The genes are TRBV27 and TRBJ2-5, with 10 bases aligning to TRBD2. CDR3 size: 15 residues. CDR1 MNHEY and CDR2 SMNVEV come from the germline V gene (reference sequence). The trim removed 4 bases at V and 5 bases at J, leaving 7 bases unmatched. As DNA, the CDR3 is TGTGCCAGCAGTTCCAATAGCGGGAGGTGGGAGACCCAGTACTTC. The encoded protein is CASSSNSGRWETQYF.

In DNA form, the CDR3 reads TGTGCCAGCAGTCAGTCAGGCTATGGCTACACCTTC. Amino acid sequence: CASSQSGYGYTF. V is TRBV11-1 and J is TRBJ1-2; D ambiguous. The CDR3 loop spans 12 amino acids. Germline V gene data show CDR1 as SGHAT and CDR2 as FQDESV (reference sequence). Trimming removed 6 bases from V and 4 bases from J, with 9 bases in between.

The table lists this clone with a count of one. The chain recombines TRBV11-2 with TRBJ2-5; D perhaps matches TRBD2 (6 bases). Germline V gene data show CDR1 as SGHAT and CDR2 as FQNNGV. The CDR3 has 16 amino acids. Trimming took 0 bases from V and 4 from J, leaving 15 bases between them. CDR3 protein: CASSLDSGVGGETQYF. CDR3 DNA sequence: TGTGCCAGCAGCTTAGATTCGGGGGTGGGTGGAGAGACCCAGTACTTC.

The V call is TRBV6-1, the J call TRBJ1-2; a weak D match, TRBD1 (5 bases). The germline gives CDR1 MNHNS, CDR2 SASEGT. The CDR3 contains 17 residues. The V end lost 3 bases, the J end lost 5 bases, and 22 bases lay between the germline ends. The CDR3 region has the DNA TGTGCCAGCAGTGATCCTCAGGGTTTCGCCAAGCCATATGGCTACACCTTC. The encoded protein is CASSDPQGFAKPYGYTF.

The chain carries TRBV10-2 and TRBJ2-7, with 8 bases identical to TRBD1. The germline CDR1 and CDR2 sequences are WSHSY and SAAADI. Trimming took 5 bases from V and 2 from J; bases not matched to a gene: 2. This CDR3 has 13 residues. This CDR3 is CASSSGGAYEQYF. The DNA of the CDR3 is TGCGCCAGCAGTTCAGGGGGCGCCTACGAGCAGTACTTC.